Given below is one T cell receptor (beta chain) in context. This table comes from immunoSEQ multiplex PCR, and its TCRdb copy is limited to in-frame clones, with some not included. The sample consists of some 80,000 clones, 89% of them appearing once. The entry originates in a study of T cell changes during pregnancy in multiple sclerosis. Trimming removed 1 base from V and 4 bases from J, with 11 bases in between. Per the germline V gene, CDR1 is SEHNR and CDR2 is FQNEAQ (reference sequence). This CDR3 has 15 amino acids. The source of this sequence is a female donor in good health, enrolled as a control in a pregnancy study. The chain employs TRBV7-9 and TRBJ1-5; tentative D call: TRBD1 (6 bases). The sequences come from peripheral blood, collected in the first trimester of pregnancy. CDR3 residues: CASSLGGGRNQPQHF. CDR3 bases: TGTGCCAGCAGCTTAGGCGGGGGGCGGAATCAGCCCCAGCATTTT.